What follows are 4 T cell receptor beta chains derived from one specimen sequenced in a study of glioma-infiltrating T cells. Using RNA template, CDR3s of TCR alpha and beta were amplified with iRepertoire arm-PCR. Using its own MiXCR run on the multiplex PCR reads, TCRdb lists one record per CDR3 protein. The sample records roughly 350,000 distinct CDR3 sequences, around 45% being singletons. The sample was glioma tissue, nonneoplastic brain tissue, or PBMCs (not recorded which). These receptors were collected from a human donor with low-grade glioma or glioblastoma, undergoing nonglioma brain surgery, or in good health (not recorded which).

This clonotype was observed a few times. The rearrangement links TRBV20-1 to TRBJ1-4, with TRBD1 as a possible D gene (6 bases). CDR3 length: 18 amino acids. Trimming shortened V by 1 base and J by 7 bases, and 25 bases separated the two germline ends. Germline-derived CDR1 and CDR2 are DFQATT and SNEGSKA (reference sequence). This chain's CDR3 is CSARAPTLKGERAEKLFF. As DNA, the CDR3 is TGCAGTGCTAGAGCCCCGACTTTAAAGGGGGAGCGGGCTGAAAAACTGTTTTTT.

Comments on this clonotype: The junction departs from the called germline gene at one end, perhaps through a read error. This chain links TRBV5-1 with TRBJ2-7, with 13 bases aligning to TRBD2. Germline CDR1 is SGHRS and CDR2 is YFSETQ. The CDR3 runs to 17 residues. For the CDR3, the DNA is TGCGCCAGCAGCCCGGGACTAGCGGGACCGGGCCCCTACGAGCAGCACTTC. This codes for CASSPGLAGPGPYEQHF.

The chain carries TRBV5-6 and TRBJ1-1; D unclear. V shed 3 bases and J shed 2 bases, with 14 bases lying between them. The CDR3 is 15 residues long. Germline V CDR1 and CDR2: SGHDT, YYEEEE. CDR3 residues: CASSSSRAGNTEAFF. CDR3 DNA: TGTGCCAGCAGCTCCTCGCGGGCGGGTAACACTGAAGCTTTCTTT.

At least ten counts were recorded for this clonotype. V gene TRBV15 combines with J gene TRBJ1-4; D not resolved. CDR3 length equals 16 residues. V gave up 0 bases and J gave up 7 bases, with 15 bases separating them. Germline lookup yields CDR1 LNHNV and CDR2 YYDKDF (reference sequence). DNA of the CDR3: TGTGCCACCAGCAGAGATTACGGAGGGTTTGGTGAAAAACTGTTTTTT. Translating gives CATSRDYGGFGEKLFF.